This passage covers 25 T cell receptor beta chains from one sample sequenced in a study of blood T cell repertoires in COVID-19. Repertoires were generated with immunoSEQ multiplex PCR, while TCRdb's copy carries only in-frame clones and drops some. The sample consists of some 400,000 clones, about four fifths of them appearing once. The sample was peripheral blood. The receptors derive from a human donor with acute or convalescent COVID-19. The donor label of this sample is uncertain.

This chain connects TRBV4-2 to TRBJ2-3; a weak D match, TRBD1 (6 bases). The CDR3 length is 16 residues. The V gene's germline CDR1 is LGHNA and CDR2 YNFKEQ. The V end lost 2 bases, the J end lost 6 bases, and 18 bases lay between the germline ends. CDR3 sequence: CASSQLQGSFSDTQYF. CDR3 sequence (DNA): TGTGCCAGCAGCCAATTACAGGGTAGTTTTTCCGATACGCAGTATTTT.

The chain is built from TRBV5-1 and TRBJ2-1; 12 nucleotides line up with TRBD1. CDR3 size: 15 residues. The trim removed 2 bases at V and 8 bases at J, leaving 5 bases unmatched. In germline, CDR1 is SGHRS, CDR2 YFSETQ. CDR3 protein: CASSFGTGGWDEQFF. The CDR3 region has the DNA TGCGCCAGCAGCTTCGGGACAGGGGGCTGGGATGAGCAGTTCTTC.

The chain combines TRBV18 with TRBJ2-5; 7 bases align to TRBD1. Germline CDR1 KGHSH, CDR2 LQKENI. The CDR3 is 14 amino acids. The ends lost 3 bases at V and 6 bases at J; junction bases unmatched: 7. The DNA of the CDR3 is TGTGCCAGCTCACCCGAGCACAGGGGACAGACCCAGTACTTC. Translating gives CASSPEHRGQTQYF. Full variable domain (rest looked up from reference TRBV18 and TRBJ2-5): NAGVMQNPRHLVRRRGQEARLRCSPMKGHSHVYWYRQLPEEGLKFMVYLQKENIIDESGMPKERFSAEFPKEGPSILRIQQVVRGDSAAYFCASSPEHRGQTQYFGPGTRLLVL.

J is TRBJ1-2 and V is TRBV5-1; tentative D call: TRBD1 (5 bases). Germline V gene lookup returns CDR1 SGHRS and CDR2 YFSETQ. Trimming took 0 bases from V and 2 from J, leaving 5 bases between them. The CDR3 spans 13 residues. CDR3 coding DNA: TGCGCCAGCAGCTTGGGGACAAACTATGGCTACACCTTC. Amino acids: CASSLGTNYGYTF. Looking up the rest from reference TRBV5-1 and TRBJ1-2 gives the full variable domain: KAGVTQTPRYLIKTRGQQVTLSCSPISGHRSVSWYQQTPGQGLQFLFEYFSETQRNKGNFPGRFSGRQFSNSRSEMNVSTLELGDSALYLCASSLGTNYGYTFGSGTRLTVV.

This chain connects TRBV3-1 (or the pseudogene TRBV3-2) to TRBJ1-5, with 12 bases lining up with TRBD1. CDR1 and CDR2 (germline): LGHDT, YNNKEL (reference sequence). After removal of 4 bases from V and 7 bases from J, the junction contained 8 bases not matched to a gene. The CDR3 length is 16 residues. The CDR3 here is CASSPRDRGRGQPQHF. Here the CDR3 DNA reads TGTGCCAGCAGCCCCCGGGACAGGGGGCGAGGGCAGCCCCAGCATTTT.

This chain uses TRBV3-1 (or the pseudogene TRBV3-2) with TRBJ1-2; TRBD1 agrees at 11 bases. The V segment lost 5 bases and the J segment 3 bases; nucleotides outside the gene matches: 5. The CDR3 is made up of 15 amino acids. Germline V gene sequence: CDR1 LGHDT, CDR2 YNNKEL (reference sequence). The CDR3 DNA follows: TGTGCCAGCAGCTCTTGGACAGGGGGCGACTATGGCTACACCTTC. This gives the protein CASSSWTGGDYGYTF.

This chain links TRBV27 with TRBJ1-5, with a possible D match to TRBD1 (5 bases). V lost 4 bases and J lost 10, with 14 bases in between. Germline CDR1 is MNHEY and CDR2 is SMNVEV (reference sequence). There are 13 residues in the CDR3. As DNA, the CDR3 is TGTGCCAGCAGTTCCAAGGACACCTCACCCCAGCATTTT. This gives the protein CASSSKDTSPQHF.

The gene calls are TRBV29-1 and TRBJ1-1; D is uncertain. The CDR3 runs to 11 residues. Trimming cost V 4 bases and J 7 bases, with 10 bases left between them. The germline V gene encodes CDR1 SQVTM and CDR2 ANQGSEA. CDR3 sequence reads: CSVVTALEAFF. CDR3 in DNA: TGCAGCGTTGTCACAGCCCTTGAAGCTTTCTTT.

This clone was detected once. The chain combines TRBV7-8 with TRBJ1-2; possibly TRBD1 for D (5 bases). In germline, CDR1 is SGHVS, CDR2 FQNEAQ. The ends were cut back, 5 bases at V and 0 bases at J, with 13 bases in the middle. There are 15 residues in the CDR3. This CDR3 reads CASSPSAGPNYGYTF. CDR3 DNA sequence: TGTGCCAGCAGCCCTTCAGCAGGGCCTAACTATGGCTACACCTTC.

V and J are TRBV7-9 and TRBJ2-7; weak D call: TRBD2 (6 bases). Germline CDR1 is SEHNR and CDR2 is FQNEAQ (reference sequence). V gave up 5 bases and J gave up 5 bases, with 25 bases separating them. The CDR3 consists of 17 residues. The CDR3, as DNA: TGTGCCAGCAGCCCCCCTTTGAAAGTGCGGGGATTCAACGAGCAGTACTTC. This sequence encodes CASSPPLKVRGFNEQYF.

The chain links TRBV7-2 to TRBJ1-2; 7 bases line up with TRBD1. Per the germline V gene, CDR1 is SGHTA and CDR2 is FQGNSA. The J segment lost 2 bases and the V segment lost 3 bases, leaving 9 bases of the junction unmatched. The CDR3 totals 16 residues. The CDR3 bases are TGTGCCAGCAGCTTGGCCACAGGGGTTTCCAACTATGGCTACACCTTC. Amino acids: CASSLATGVSNYGYTF.

The rearrangement links TRBV5-1 to TRBJ2-5; no reliable D call. The CDR3 runs to 13 residues. Germline CDR1 reads SGHRS; CDR2 reads YFSETQ. Trimming took 2 bases from V and 2 from J, leaving 7 bases between them. CDR3 in amino acids: CASSFSLQETQYF. Here the CDR3 DNA reads TGCGCCAGCAGCTTTTCACTTCAAGAGACCCAGTACTTC.

This sequence joins TRBV18 and TRBJ2-1; tentatively, D is TRBD1 (5 bases). Germline lookup yields CDR1 KGHSH and CDR2 LQKENI. The CDR3 consists of 13 residues. Trimming left V 5 bases short and J 12 bases short, with 17 bases between. This CDR3 is CASSDAYTGVQFF. The CDR3 DNA reads TGTGCCAGCTCAGACGCCTATACAGGTGTGCAGTTCTTC.

The J gene is TRBJ1-1, the V gene TRBV18; D perhaps matches TRBD1 (5 bases). Germline V CDR1 and CDR2: KGHSH, LQKENI. The CDR3 length is 16 residues. Trimming stripped 3 bases from V and 2 bases from J, with 16 bases between. The CDR3: CASSPDRGSSNTEAFF. In nucleotides, the CDR3 is TGTGCCAGCTCACCGGACCGGGGGTCCTCCAACACTGAAGCTTTCTTT.

The J gene is TRBJ2-1, the V gene TRBV20-1; 10 bases fit TRBD2. The J segment lost 0 bases and the V segment lost 3 bases, leaving 11 bases of the junction unmatched. Germline CDR1 is DFQATT and CDR2 is SNEGSKA (reference sequence). The CDR3 totals 18 residues. Here the CDR3 reads CSASAGASGGRSYNEQFF. The CDR3 nucleotides are TGCAGTGCTAGTGCCGGGGCTAGCGGGGGCCGCTCCTACAATGAGCAGTTCTTC.

This rearrangement joins TRBV5-1 to TRBJ2-7; no definite D call. The length of the CDR3 is 13 residues. Deletions cut 1 base from V and 3 bases from J, with 8 bases between. CDR1 SGHRS and CDR2 YFSETQ come from the germline V gene. The CDR3 nucleotides are TGCGCCAGCAGCTTGACAGCCGACTACGAGCAGTACTTC. It translates to CASSLTADYEQYF.

The chain employs TRBV6-5 and TRBJ1-4; D ambiguous. The germline V and J ends were trimmed by 0 bases and 8 bases, with 16 bases remaining between them. The germline gives CDR1 MNHEY, CDR2 SVGAGI. The CDR3 spans 16 residues. The CDR3 sequence: CASSYSSAALGEKLFF. CDR3 bases: TGTGCCAGCAGTTACTCGTCGGCAGCCCTCGGGGAAAAACTGTTTTTT.

The CDR3, as DNA: TGCGCCAGCAGCGCTCGGACTAGCGGCTCCTACAATGAGCAGTTCTTC. Translated: CASSARTSGSYNEQFF. The rearrangement links TRBV4-1 to TRBJ2-1, with 10 bases matching TRBD2. J lost 0 bases, V lost 5 bases, and 4 bases had no gene match. Germline CDR1 MGHRA, CDR2 YSYEKL. This CDR3 has 16 amino acids.

This rearrangement joins TRBV7-9 to TRBJ1-2; D not resolved. V gave up 1 base and J gave up 8 bases, with 17 bases separating them. The germline CDR1 and CDR2 sequences are SEHNR and FQNEAQ (reference sequence). The CDR3 covers 15 residues. The CDR3 DNA reads TGTGCCAGCAGCTTAGGGAACGACAAATATAAAGGCTACACCTTC. Its translation: CASSLGNDKYKGYTF.

This clone was counted once. The genes are TRBV15 and TRBJ1-1; tentatively, D is TRBD1 (5 bases). Per the germline V gene, CDR1 is LNHNV and CDR2 is YYDKDF (reference sequence). This CDR3 contains 13 residues. The V gene lost 5 bases and the J gene lost 6 bases, with 13 bases spanning the gap. CDR3 residues: CATSPRTSSEAFF. The CDR3 DNA sequence: TGTGCCACCAGCCCAAGGACATCCTCTGAAGCTTTCTTT.

The CDR3 spells CASSYSRSGRTDTQYF. The DNA of the CDR3 is TGTGCCAGCAGTTACTCCCGCAGCGGCCGCACAGATACGCAGTATTTT. This sequence joins TRBV6-5 and TRBJ2-3; perhaps TRBD2 as D (5 bases). Trimming removed 0 bases at V and 1 base at J, with 11 bases between. The CDR3 contains 16 residues. The V gene's germline CDR1 is MNHEY and CDR2 SVGAGI.

Only one count was recorded for this clone. The chain uses TRBV7-2 and TRBJ1-4; a possible D gene is TRBD1 (6 bases). The CDR3 spans 15 residues. Looked up from germline, CDR1 is SGHTA and CDR2 is FQGNSA. V was shortened by 5 bases and J by 8 bases, with 18 bases between the two germline ends. The CDR3 here is CASSLYPGAGEKLFF. In DNA form, the CDR3 reads TGTGCCAGCAGCCTATATCCAGGGGCAGGCGAAAAACTGTTTTTT.

The chain carries TRBV15 and TRBJ1-2, with TRBD1 matching over 7 bases. Germline V lookup: CDR1 LNHNV, CDR2 YYDKDF (reference sequence). This CDR3 has 14 amino acids. With V trimmed by 1 base and J by 6 bases, 5 bases remained unmatched. Here the CDR3 DNA reads TGTGCCACCAGCAGAGTAACAGGGGTTGATGGCTACACCTTC. Its translation: CATSRVTGVDGYTF. The full variable domain, in which reference TRBV15 and TRBJ1-2 provide the parts outside the CDR3, is DAMVIQNPRYQVTQFGKPVTLSCSQTLNHNVMYWYQQKSSQAPKLLFHYYDKDFNNEADTPDNFQSRRPNTSFCFLDIRSPGLGDTAMYLCATSRVTGVDGYTFGSGTRLTVV.

The chain combines TRBV10-3 with TRBJ2-3; 8 bases align to TRBD1. The CDR3 runs to 13 residues. V lost 8 bases, J lost 6 bases, and 7 bases stayed unmatched. The germline V gene has CDR1 ENHRY and CDR2 SYGVKD. CDR3 coding DNA: TGTGCCATCGGGAGCCAGGGGGCGGATACGCAGTATTTT. This codes for CAIGSQGADTQYF.

V gene TRBV7-2 combines with J gene TRBJ1-1; possibly TRBD1 for D (5 bases). This CDR3 spans 16 amino acids. The V end lost 0 bases, the J end lost 4 bases, and 15 bases lay between the germline ends. CDR1 SGHTA and CDR2 FQGNSA come from the germline V gene. CDR3: CASSLALDTRPTEAFF. CDR3 DNA: TGTGCCAGCAGCTTAGCTTTGGACACCCGGCCCACTGAAGCTTTCTTT.